One TCR beta chain is described in this entry. Its target is not known. This record belongs to a study of Ad26.COV2.S vaccination and SARS-CoV-2 variants. General study findings and limits: Vaccinees and placebo recipients showed similar non-spike TCR breadth.

TCRdb's table, derived via immunoSEQ multiplex PCR, lists solely in-frame clones and lacks some. The profile shows fewer than 800,000 clones, 80% to 90% of them singletons. Treatment indicated: around 19 received Ad26.COV2.S at low or high dose, single or two shots; roughly five received placebo; per-sample allocation not given. Following the first vaccine or placebo injection, samples were taken on day 63. Vaccination used an Ad26 vector expressing Wuhan-strain SARS-CoV-2 spike. This CDR3 contains 14 residues. Trimming stripped 0 bases from V and 6 bases from J, with 11 bases between. Germline V gene data show CDR1 as WSHSY and CDR2 as SAAADI.

This TCR was recovered from a person between 18 and 65 years old who received the Ad26.COV2.S COVID-19 vaccine or a placebo. The chain joins TRBV10-2 to TRBJ1-2; D not certain. Here the sequenced sample was peripheral blood, taken in a trial of Ad26.COV2.S vaccine versus placebo. CDR3 sequence: CASSESRQAHGYTF. The CDR3 coding sequence is TGCGCCAGCAGTGAGTCACGGCAGGCCCATGGCTACACCTTC.